The clone carrying this T cell receptor beta chain occurred many times. The sample is drawn from a study of T cells in Graves' hyperthyroidism and ophthalmopathy. RNA transcripts yielded amplified TCR beta CDR3 regions. TCR CDR3 regions were first amplified by RT-PCR with HTBI primers. From the multiplex PCR reads, TCRdb called clonotypes with MiXCR, one entry per CDR3 protein. The sample lists 660,000 or so distinct CDR3 sequences, less than 25% occurring once. CDR3 size: 14 residues. J gave up 2 bases and V 3 bases, and 6 bases lay outside the gene matches. The germline CDR1 and CDR2 sequences are GTSNPN and SVGIG (reference sequence).

The clonotype comes from a man aged 25-40 years with Graves' ophthalmopathy. The chain links TRBV30 to TRBJ1-1; 7 bases fit TRBD1. Source material: blood. The CDR3 region is CAWSLKGANTEAFF. In DNA, the CDR3 is TGTGCCTGGAGCCTAAAGGGGGCCAACACTGAAGCTTTCTTT.